Below are 16 T cell receptor beta chains sequenced from a single sample in a study of blood T cell repertoires in COVID-19. Clones were sequenced by immunoSEQ multiplex PCR, and TCRdb holds only the in-frame ones, with some missing. The sample contains about 120,000 clones, less than 85% of which appear only once. Sequencing input: peripheral blood. These receptors all stem from a man aged 25-40 years with acute or convalescent COVID-19.

CDR3 amino acids: CASSTGFQPQHF. CDR3 bases: TGTGCCAGCAGCACAGGGTTTCAGCCCCAGCATTTT. This rearrangement joins TRBV6-2 or TRBV6-3 to TRBJ1-5; TRBD1 is a possible D gene (6 bases). CDR1 MNHEY and CDR2 SVGEGT come from the germline V gene. V gave up 6 bases and J gave up 6 bases, with 9 bases separating them. The CDR3 consists of 12 residues.

This clone was found a few times. CDR3 coding DNA: TGTGCCAGCAGTGAACCGGGGCAGGGGGCAGACTATGGCTACACCTTC. The encoded protein is CASSEPGQGADYGYTF. This chain connects TRBV25-1 to TRBJ1-2; 8 nucleotides align to TRBD1. After removal of 2 bases from V and 3 bases from J, the junction contained 8 bases not matched to a gene. CDR1 is MGHDK, CDR2 SYGVNS, per germline. This CDR3 region has 16 residues.

This rearrangement joins TRBV3-1 (or the pseudogene TRBV3-2) to TRBJ1-2; maybe TRBD1 (5 bases). Germline V gene sequence: CDR1 LGHDT, CDR2 YNNKEL (reference sequence). CDR3 length: 15 amino acids. V shed 4 bases and J shed 0 bases, with 12 bases lying between them. The CDR3 nucleotides are TGTGCCAGCAGCCTCGATTGGGGGGCTAACTATGGCTACACCTTC. This gives the protein CASSLDWGANYGYTF.

The chain combines TRBV7-3 with TRBJ2-1; TRBD2 matches at 7 bases. Germline CDR1 is SGHTA and CDR2 is FQGTGA. Unmatched junction bases numbered 3, after V lost 3 bases and J lost 7 bases. CDR3 length: 13 amino acids. As DNA, the CDR3 is TGTGCCAGCAGCTTCAGCGGGGAAAATGAGCAGTTCTTC. Its protein is CASSFSGENEQFF.

This clone was found once. This sequence joins TRBV11-2 and TRBJ1-4; 7 nucleotides align to TRBD1. CDR3 length: 13 amino acids. Germline CDR1 reads SGHAT; CDR2 reads FQNNGV. V shed 5 bases, J shed 7 bases, and the junction held 4 bases outside the gene matches. The CDR3 loop is CASSLGTAEKLFF. CDR3 DNA: TGTGCCAGCAGCCTCGGGACAGCTGAAAAACTGTTTTTT.

V usage is TRBV7-2 and J usage is TRBJ2-7; 9 positions agree with TRBD2. Germline CDR1 SGHTA, CDR2 FQGNSA. The trim removed 8 bases at V and 7 bases at J, leaving 18 bases unmatched. This CDR3 spans 16 amino acids. CDR3 DNA sequence: TGTGCCAGCGGTGAAAGCGGGGGGCCCCCGCGGGAAGAGCAGTACTTC. Translated: CASGESGGPPREEQYF.

The chain employs TRBV7-9 and TRBJ1-4; 9 nucleotides line up with TRBD1. CDR1 and CDR2 from the germline V gene are SEHNR and FQNEAQ (reference sequence). V lost 5 bases, J lost 11 bases, and 12 bases stayed unmatched. The CDR3 has 15 amino acids. The DNA of the CDR3 is TGTGCCAGCAGCCCTGGGGACAGGGAATTTATGAAACTGTTTTTT. Residues: CASSPGDREFMKLFF.

V gene TRBV27 combines with J gene TRBJ2-3, with D maybe TRBD1 (6 bases). This CDR3 contains 14 residues. V gave up 5 bases and J gave up 2 bases, with 11 bases separating them. CDR1 and CDR2 from the germline V gene are MNHEY and SMNVEV (reference sequence). The CDR3 is CASSNRDNTDTQYF. As DNA, the CDR3 is TGTGCCAGCAGTAACCGGGACAACACAGATACGCAGTATTTT.

The chain couples TRBV29-1 to TRBJ1-1; D is unresolved. This CDR3 comprises 14 residues. The V and J ends lost 0 bases and 4 bases respectively, with 12 bases between them. The germline V gene encodes CDR1 SQVTM and CDR2 ANQGSEA. This chain's CDR3 is CSVEDLLTGTEAFF. The CDR3 DNA reads TGCAGCGTTGAAGATCTTCTGACGGGCACTGAAGCTTTCTTT.

The CDR3 is CATSQRGSNQPQHF. CDR3 DNA: TGTGCCACCAGTCAAAGAGGAAGCAATCAGCCCCAGCATTTT. The chain has TRBV24-1 and TRBJ1-5, with D uncertain. The V gene's germline CDR1 is KGHDR and CDR2 SFDVKD. The germline V and J ends were trimmed by 6 bases and 1 base, with 9 bases remaining between them. CDR3 length: 14 amino acids.

The chain is built from TRBV25-1 and TRBJ2-7, with a tentative D call TRBD1 (5 bases). The length of the CDR3 is 12 residues. In germline, CDR1 is MGHDK, CDR2 SYGVNS. Trimming removed 1 base from V and 4 bases from J, with 5 bases in between. The DNA for the CDR3 is TGTGCCAGCAGTGAATCAGGGTACGAGCAGTACTTC. As protein: CASSESGYEQYF.

The chain joins TRBV9 to TRBJ2-7; 10 bases match TRBD1. The junction had 5 bases not matched to a gene; V was cut back by 4 bases and J by 4 bases. This CDR3 is built from 14 residues. CDR1 is SGDLS, CDR2 YYNGEE, per germline. CDR3 region: CASSRGTGVYEQYF. CDR3 DNA: TGTGCCAGCAGCAGAGGGACAGGGGTTTACGAGCAGTACTTC.

The chain joins TRBV4-2 to TRBJ2-7, with TRBD2 matching over 10 bases. V gave up 1 base and J gave up 3 bases; unmatched junction bases: 6. The length of the CDR3 is 16 residues. Germline V gives CDR1 LGHNA, CDR2 YNFKEQ. CDR3 nucleotide sequence: TGTGCCAGCAGCCAAGGGCTAGCGGGGGCCCTCTACGAGCAGTACTTC. Amino acids: CASSQGLAGALYEQYF.

The J gene is TRBJ2-2, the V gene TRBV30; weak D call: TRBD1 (6 bases). Trimming removed 5 bases from V and 1 base from J, with 8 bases in between. CDR3 length: 13 residues. Germline V gene sequence: CDR1 GTSNPN, CDR2 SVGIG (reference sequence). The CDR3 reads CAWATGNTGELFF. In DNA, the CDR3 is TGTGCCTGGGCGACAGGGAACACCGGGGAGCTGTTTTTT.

This chain links TRBV6-6 with TRBJ2-7; TRBD2 matches at 7 bases. The CDR3 runs to 16 residues. Germline assignment: CDR1 MNHNY and CDR2 SVGAGI (reference sequence). With V trimmed by 2 bases and J by 4 bases, 11 bases remained unmatched. CDR3 bases: TGTGCCAGCAGTTACACTTCGGGACTATTTGTTTACGAGCAGTACTTC. The encoded protein is CASSYTSGLFVYEQYF.

The chain has TRBV4-3 and TRBJ2-4; possible D gene TRBD2, 6 bases. Germline CDR1 is LGHNA and CDR2 is YSLEER. This CDR3 is 15 amino acids long. With 0 bases removed from V and 8 bases from J, the gap between germline ends came to 14 bases. The CDR3 coding sequence is TGCGCCAGCAGCCAAGATCGGTCCAGCGGGTACATTCAGTACTTC. This codes for CASSQDRSSGYIQYF.